The T cell receptor beta chain described here comes from a study of blood T cell repertoires in COVID-19. Looking at the study overall: From the United States, Italy and Spain came samples of acute and convalescent COVID-19. In each case, the material was cDNA or gDNA derived from T cells, B-cell-depleted T cells, or PBMCs.

Germline values: CDR1 SNHLY, CDR2 FYNNEI. The CDR3 totals 19 residues. Unmatched junction bases numbered 21, after V lost 7 bases and J lost 8 bases. Original handling: Reference gene primer amplification gave nucleated cell count estimates. Data came from immunoSEQ multiplex PCR; TCRdb stores just in-frame clones and leaves some out. V, J and clone size are those of that table, while D and trimming were read from the DNA. This sample yields 90,000 to 120,000 clones, of which 75% to 95% are seen a single time; less than 1.5% belongs to the top ten. The chain links TRBV2 to TRBJ2-6; 9 nucleotides align to TRBD1. Sequencing was done on a sample of peripheral blood. This clonotype originated in a woman younger than 45 with acute or convalescent COVID-19. The CDR3 loop is CASKRTGQGLSLGSNVLTF. The CDR3 DNA reads TGTGCCAGCAAACGTACGGGACAGGGACTTTCTCTGGGGTCCAACGTCCTGACTTTC. Full variable domain (rest looked up from reference TRBV2 and TRBJ2-6): EPEVTQTPSHQVTQMGQEVILRCVPISNHLYFYWYRQILGQKVEFLVSFYNNEISEKSEIFDDQFSVERPDGSNFTLKIRSTKLEDSAMYFCASKRTGQGLSLGSNVLTFGAGSRLTVL.